These 7 T cell receptor beta chains were all obtained from the same sample, sequenced in a study of shared clonotypes between healthy human individuals. The protocol was immunoSEQ multiplex PCR, while the TCRdb copy is restricted to in-frame clones and leaves out a portion. This table holds roughly 700,000 clones, about 92% found once. Sequencing was done on a sample of memory CD8+ T cells from PBMCs. Subset described: CD45RO+ cells pooled with CCR7-negative TemRA cells. All receptors derive from a man aged 18 to 30 in good health. Some clones in this sample may be carry-over from other donors' samples.

CDR3 region: CASSLGRSPGGQETQYF. In DNA, the CDR3 is TGTGCCAGCAGCTTAGGGAGATCGCCGGGGGGGCAAGAGACCCAGTACTTC. The chain carries TRBV7-2 and TRBJ2-5; 8 bases line up with TRBD2. Trimming took 1 base from V and 2 from J; bases not matched to a gene: 9. This CDR3 comprises 17 residues. CDR1 SGHTA and CDR2 FQGNSA come from the germline V gene. Full variable domain (remainder filled in from reference TRBV7-2 and TRBJ2-5): GAGVSQSPSNKVTEKGKDVELRCDPISGHTALYWYRQSLGQGLEFLIYFQGNSAPDKSGLPSDRFSAERTGGSVSTLTIQRTQQEDSAVYLCASSLGRSPGGQETQYFGPGTRLLVL.

V is TRBV2 and J is TRBJ1-5; D is uncertain. CDR1 and CDR2 from the germline V gene are SNHLY and FYNNEI. This CDR3 is 12 amino acids long. V lost 2 bases and J lost 9, with 8 bases in between. The CDR3 DNA reads TGTGCCAGCAGTGAACCCCCTCGGCCCCAGCATTTT. It yields the protein CASSEPPRPQHF.

The V and J genes are TRBV25-1 and TRBJ2-2; D possibly matches TRBD1 or TRBD2 (6 bases each). Germline V gene sequence: CDR1 MGHDK, CDR2 SYGVNS. The V end lost 11 bases, the J end lost 1 base, and 14 bases lay between the germline ends. CDR3 length equals 14 residues. The CDR3 sequence is CASRDTENTGELFF. As DNA, the CDR3 is TGTGCCTCGCGGGACACCGAGAACACCGGGGAGCTGTTTTTT.

The chain links TRBV27 to TRBJ2-2; 10 nucleotides line up with TRBD1. The CDR3 sequence is 13 residues long. V shed 6 bases, J shed 7 bases, and the junction held 2 bases outside the gene matches. CDR1 MNHEY and CDR2 SMNVEV come from the germline V gene (reference sequence). CDR3 in amino acids: CASRTGGFGELFF. The CDR3 DNA reads as TGTGCCAGCAGGACAGGGGGCTTCGGGGAGCTGTTTTTT.

The V call is TRBV9, the J call TRBJ2-6, with D possibly being TRBD1 (6 bases). Germline values: CDR1 SGDLS, CDR2 YYNGEE. CDR3 length equals 16 residues. Trimming removed 0 bases from V and 1 base from J, with 8 bases in between. The CDR3 nucleotides are TGTGCCAGCAGCGTAGTCAGGGGATCTGGGGCCAACGTCCTGACTTTC. Translated: CASSVVRGSGANVLTF.

The genes are TRBV29-1 and TRBJ2-3; D is uncertain. Trimming cost V 4 bases and J 7 bases, with 9 bases left between them. The CDR3 is 11 amino acids. CDR1 and CDR2 from the germline V gene are SQVTM and ANQGSEA. The CDR3 nucleotides read TGCAGCGTTGTTGAGCTGAATACGCAGTATTTT. It encodes CSVVELNTQYF.

The chain links TRBV4-1 to TRBJ2-4, with 12 bases identical to TRBD2. Trimming removed 3 bases from V and 0 bases from J; junction bases left unmatched: 6. The length of the CDR3 is 18 residues. The germline V gene encodes CDR1 MGHRA and CDR2 YSYEKL. The CDR3 protein is CASSHPQLAGGAKNIQYF. The CDR3 DNA sequence: TGCGCCAGCAGCCACCCCCAACTAGCGGGAGGAGCCAAAAACATTCAGTACTTC.